This T cell receptor beta chain is drawn from a study of cytomegalovirus exposure and HLA in healthy donors. The wider study: Unique TCRs numbering some 80 million, obtained from HLA-typed donors, made up an early data release. Study observations and caveats: The study had only CMV serostatus as immune exposure information. One variant, a missense change in DCLRE1C, was linked in a later analysis to TCR beta V- and J-gene trimming.

The CDR3 sequence is 13 residues long. The V end was cut by 2 bases, the J end by 1 base, with 6 bases between. Germline V gene sequence: CDR1 SGDLS, CDR2 YYNGEE. Donors showed nominal health when sampled, although they likely had unrecorded immune exposures. The study ran its PCR with 60 Vbeta and 13 Jbeta primers. Data came from immunoSEQ multiplex PCR; TCRdb stores just in-frame clones and leaves some out. The repertoire has approximately 160,000 clones, roughly 65% of them found once; the top ten carry about 4.5%. Points on this clone: What it binds is not known.

The chain employs TRBV9 and TRBJ1-1; D is uncertain. Sequenced: PBMCs. This sequence was found in a man younger than 35 in good health and CMV-seropositive. The CDR3 protein is CASSVRQNTEAFF. The CDR3 nucleotides read TGTGCCAGCAGCGTGAGGCAGAACACTGAAGCTTTCTTT. Variable domain in full (rest from reference TRBV9 and TRBJ1-1): DSGVTQTPKHLITATGQRVTLRCSPRSGDLSVYWYQQSLDQGLQFLIQYYNGEERAKGNILERFSAQQFPDLHSELNLSSLELGDSALYFCASSVRQNTEAFFGQGTRLTVV.